Below, 30 T cell receptor beta chains from the same sample are listed, as sequenced in a study of T-cell reconstitution after alpha-beta-depleted transplantation in children. It was with unique molecular identifiers that the TCRbeta library was prepared. TCRdb analysed the PCR reads with MiXCR anew, one entry per CDR3 protein. The repertoire holds 550,000 to 600,000 distinct CDR3 sequences, 20% to 25% seen once, with around an eighth in the top ten. The sample in question was PBMCs, mostly from graft donor cells, obtained 360 days after TCRalphabeta/CD19-depleted stem cell transplant. The receptors shown here come from a boy under two years old who had a stem cell transplant for acute myeloid leukemia, so the T cells may come from the graft donor.

V is TRBV13 and J is TRBJ2-5; TRBD2 matches at 8 bases. The CDR3 is 16 amino acids. V gave up 3 bases and J gave up 5 bases; unmatched junction bases: 11. In germline, CDR1 is PRHDT, CDR2 FYEKMQ (reference sequence). CDR3 loop: CASSFQGLAPGETQYF. DNA for the CDR3: TGTGCCAGCAGCTTTCAAGGACTAGCACCTGGGGAGACCCAGTACTTC.

V gene TRBV3-1 combines with J gene TRBJ2-2; 7 nucleotides line up with TRBD1. The V gene end was trimmed by 5 bases and the J gene end by 6 bases; junction bases not matched to a gene: 9. This CDR3 is 15 amino acids long. Germline V gives CDR1 LGHDT, CDR2 YNNKEL (reference sequence). CDR3 coding DNA: TGTGCCAGCAGCGTGGACAGGAGGAAGGCCGGGGAGCTGTTTTTT. It yields the protein CASSVDRRKAGELFF.

The chain employs TRBV7-6 and TRBJ2-1, with 15 nucleotides matching TRBD2. The germline CDR1 and CDR2 sequences are SGHVS and FNYEAQ. The ends lost 2 bases at V and 0 bases at J; junction bases unmatched: 11. This CDR3 comprises 21 residues. The CDR3: CASSLPGLAGGYLSSYNEQFF. DNA of the CDR3: TGTGCCAGCAGCTTACCTGGACTAGCGGGGGGGTACCTCAGCTCCTACAATGAGCAGTTCTTC.

This clonotype was seen many times. V is TRBV12-3 or TRBV12-4 and J is TRBJ2-3; D might be TRBD1 or TRBD2, each matching 6 bases. The length of the CDR3 is 13 residues. Trimming stripped 8 bases from V and 1 base from J, with 10 bases between. In DNA form, the CDR3 reads TGTGCCAGCCGGAGGGGGGGCACAGATACGCAGTATTTT. It yields the protein CASRRGGTDTQYF.

The CDR3 nucleotides are TGCAGTGCTAGTTCAGGGAATGGGGCCAACGTCCTGACTTTC. Amino acid sequence: CSASSGNGANVLTF. The rearrangement joins TRBV20-1 to TRBJ2-6, with D possibly being TRBD1 (5 bases). CDR3 length: 14 amino acids. CDR1 and CDR2 (germline): DFQATT, SNEGSKA (reference sequence). V gave up 3 bases and J gave up 3 bases, with 9 bases separating them.

This clonotype has more than one count but fewer than ten. This rearrangement joins TRBV5-6 to TRBJ2-2; no reliable D call. This CDR3 has 17 residues. The V and J ends lost 4 bases and 2 bases respectively, with 18 bases between them. CDR1 is SGHDT and CDR2 is YYEEEE in the germline V gene. DNA of the CDR3: TGTGCCAGCAGCCTCCGGGTTGGTTCCCTCAACACCGGGGAGCTGTTTTTT. Protein: CASSLRVGSLNTGELFF.

This clonotype came up once. This could be a read error, since a much larger clone is one nucleotide away. This chain uses TRBV20-1 with TRBJ1-6; the D is unclear. This CDR3 has 12 residues. Per germline, CDR1 DFQATT and CDR2 SNEGSKA (reference sequence). In DNA form, the CDR3 reads TGCAGTGCTCGAGACCCTAATTCAGCCCTCCACTTT. Amino acid sequence: CSARDPNSALHF.

This clonotype was picked up a small number of times. The CDR3 sequence is CASSYVFSTNEKLFF. The DNA of the CDR3 is TGTGCCAGCAGTTACGTCTTTTCAACTAATGAAAAACTGTTTTTT. The rearrangement uses TRBV6-5 and TRBJ1-4; D unclear. The CDR3 is made up of 15 amino acids. V was pared by 2 bases and J by 0 bases, with 7 bases between. Germline lookup yields CDR1 MNHEY and CDR2 SVGAGI.

This clonotype was observed a handful of times. The V and J genes are TRBV27 and TRBJ2-7; D may match TRBD1 or TRBD2 (6 bases each). Trimming cost V 4 bases and J 4 bases, with 11 bases left between them. CDR1 and CDR2 from the germline V gene are MNHEY and SMNVEV (reference sequence). The CDR3 sequence is 13 residues long. The CDR3 sequence is CASSWGAHYEQYF. DNA of the CDR3: TGTGCCAGCAGTTGGGGGGCGCATTACGAGCAGTACTTC.

This clonotype came up a few times. The V gene is TRBV21-1, the J gene TRBJ1-2; the D call in the table, TRBD1, was not verified against the DNA. TRBV21-1 is a pseudogene. The length of the CDR3 is 15 residues. For the CDR3, the DNA is TGTGCCAGTCCCAGCCGGGGTTCGGGCTCGTCTGGCTACACCTTC. As protein: CASPSRGSGSSGYTF.

This chain uses TRBV5-1 with TRBJ1-1; D possibly corresponds to TRBD1 (5 bases). The V end lost 2 bases, the J end lost 4 bases, and 9 bases lay between the germline ends. The CDR3 covers 13 residues. Germline V gene lookup returns CDR1 SGHRS and CDR2 YFSETQ. CDR3 nucleotide sequence: TGCGCCAGCAGCTTACGGGGGAGCACTGAAGCTTTCTTT. Amino acid sequence: CASSLRGSTEAFF.

The genes are TRBV13 and TRBJ2-7; D gene unclear. CDR1 is PRHDT and CDR2 is FYEKMQ in the germline V gene (reference sequence). The CDR3 is 13 amino acids. The germline V and J ends were trimmed by 5 bases and 0 bases, with 8 bases remaining between them. CDR3 DNA sequence: TGTGCCAGCAGCCAGGCGCCCTCCTACGAGCAGTACGTC. The encoded protein is CASSQAPSYEQYV.

This clonotype showed up many times. V and J are TRBV27 and TRBJ2-1, with 10 bases that match TRBD1. The CDR3 length is 15 residues. Germline CDR1 reads MNHEY; CDR2 reads SMNVEV (reference sequence). With V trimmed by 4 bases and J by 4 bases, 4 bases remained unmatched. The DNA of the CDR3 is TGTGCCAGCAGTTCGACAGGGGGCTATTACAATGAGCAGTTCTTC. Translation gives CASSSTGGYYNEQFF.

This clonotype showed up many times. The chain is built from TRBV20-1 and TRBJ1-6, with D possibly matching TRBD1 (5 bases). V gave up 6 bases and J gave up 9 bases, with 15 bases separating them. The CDR3 is 13 residues long. In germline, CDR1 is DFQATT, CDR2 SNEGSKA (reference sequence). In nucleotides, the CDR3 is TGCAGTGCACCTACCGGGGCAGCTTCACCCCTCCACTTT. Amino acid sequence: CSAPTGAASPLHF.

The chain couples TRBV27 to TRBJ1-2; D gene ambiguous. This CDR3 contains 13 residues. V was shortened by 4 bases and J by 4 bases, with 10 bases between the two germline ends. The V gene's germline CDR1 is MNHEY and CDR2 SMNVEV (reference sequence). The CDR3 DNA sequence: TGTGCCAGCAGTTCAATAACGGGCTATGGCTACACCTTC. This translates into CASSSITGYGYTF.

The table lists this clonotype with many counts. An end of the junction differs from the germline gene, which may be a read error. The V gene is TRBV4-1, the J gene TRBJ1-2; TRBD1 aligns across 11 bases. CDR1 is MGHRA, CDR2 YSYEKL, per germline. There are 15 residues in the CDR3. The CDR3 reads CASSQGDRGKYAYTF. In nucleotides, the CDR3 is TGCGCCAGCAGCCAAGGGGACAGGGGGAAATATGCCTACACCTTC.

The chain uses TRBV20-1 and TRBJ1-2, with 7 bases aligning to TRBD1. V was clipped by 5 bases and J by 6 bases; unmatched bases: 9. Germline V lookup: CDR1 DFQATT, CDR2 SNEGSKA (reference sequence). This CDR3 comprises 13 residues. The CDR3 reads CSAFRQGLDGYTF. CDR3 in DNA: TGCAGTGCTTTCCGACAGGGATTGGATGGCTACACCTTC.

This clonotype was observed a few times. The J gene is TRBJ2-1, the V gene TRBV5-1; TRBD2 matches at 8 bases. Germline trimming cut 1 base from V and 8 bases from J; bases unmatched to any gene: 11. CDR3 length: 16 amino acids. Germline assignment: CDR1 SGHRS and CDR2 YFSETQ. The CDR3 DNA reads as TGCGCCAGCAGCTTGATTCCGGGACTAGAGTCGGATGAGCAGTTCTTC. It encodes CASSLIPGLESDEQFF.

The rearrangement links TRBV20-1 to TRBJ2-7; D unclear. V was trimmed by 3 bases and J by 1 base, leaving 10 bases between them. The CDR3 has 13 residues. Germline-derived CDR1 and CDR2 are DFQATT and SNEGSKA (reference sequence). The CDR3 DNA reads as TGCAGTGCTAGTAAAGACGTATCCTACGAGCAGTACGTC. It is translated as CSASKDVSYEQYV.

This clonotype was observed many times. DNA for the CDR3: TGCGCCAGCAGCTCCAGACGCGACGGGACAGGGTCCTACGAGCAGTACGTC. It translates to CASSSRRDGTGSYEQYV. The gene calls are TRBV5-1 and TRBJ2-7; TRBD1 matches 9 bases. Germline lookup yields CDR1 SGHRS and CDR2 YFSETQ. Unmatched junction bases numbered 11, after V lost 3 bases and J lost 1 base. The CDR3 sequence is 17 residues long.

The chain employs TRBV20-1 and TRBJ2-7; 10 bases are shared with TRBD2. The CDR3 has 14 residues. Germline V gene sequence: CDR1 DFQATT, CDR2 SNEGSKA (reference sequence). Trimming took 3 bases from V and 4 from J; bases not matched to a gene: 6. For the CDR3, the DNA is TGCAGTGCTAGGGTCATTAGCGGGGGGTACGAGCAGTACTTC. It encodes CSARVISGGYEQYF.

Ten or more counts support this clonotype. The J gene is TRBJ1-1, the V gene TRBV28; D gene ambiguous. The CDR3 loop spans 14 amino acids. V lost 3 bases and J lost 5, with 13 bases in between. Germline CDR1 is MDHEN and CDR2 is SYDVKM. CDR3 bases: TGTGCCAGCAGTTTCGCTTTTGGTAGGACTGAAGCTTTCTTT. Protein sequence: CASSFAFGRTEAFF.

This clonotype was observed many times. The chain is built from TRBV20-1 and TRBJ2-1; D may be TRBD1 or TRBD2 (5 bases each). Per the germline V gene, CDR1 is DFQATT and CDR2 is SNEGSKA (reference sequence). The CDR3 has 12 residues. V shed 6 bases and J shed 5 bases, with 11 bases lying between them. The CDR3 nucleotides read TGCAGTGCCCCCGGGACGCACAATGAGCAGTTCTTC. It yields the protein CSAPGTHNEQFF.

This clonotype came up many times. The CDR3 protein is CASSLAGSGRPHNEQFF. CDR3 DNA sequence: TGCGCCAGCAGCTTGGCCGGCAGCGGACGGCCTCACAATGAGCAGTTCTTC. This chain links TRBV5-1 with TRBJ2-1, with D perhaps matching TRBD2 (5 bases). The ends were cut back, 0 bases at V and 5 bases at J, with 18 bases in the middle. This CDR3 has 17 amino acids. Germline V CDR1 and CDR2: SGHRS, YFSETQ.

This clonotype was picked up many times. The chain links TRBV29-1 to TRBJ1-4; a weak D match, TRBD1 (5 bases). V was shortened by 7 bases and J by 4 bases, with 13 bases between the two germline ends. The CDR3 consists of 13 residues. Germline loops: CDR1 SQVTM, CDR2 ANQGSEA. The CDR3 bases are TGCAGCGCGAGACAGTTTGGTAATGAAAAACTGTTTTTT. It yields the protein CSARQFGNEKLFF.

This rearrangement joins TRBV20-1 to TRBJ1-1, with 11 bases lining up with TRBD1. V gave up 2 bases and J gave up 1 base; unmatched junction bases: 3. CDR3 size: 15 residues. Germline V lookup: CDR1 DFQATT, CDR2 SNEGSKA (reference sequence). CDR3 bases: TGCAGTGCTAGAAGGACAGGGGGCCGGAACACTGAAGCTTTCTTT. This encodes CSARRTGGRNTEAFF.

The genes are TRBV7-6 and TRBJ2-3; 8 bases agree with TRBD1. Germline V gene sequence: CDR1 SGHVS, CDR2 FNYEAQ. This CDR3 is 15 amino acids long. With 1 base clipped from V and 5 bases from J, the junction kept 5 bases outside the gene matches. DNA of the CDR3: TGTGCCAGCAGCTTAGAATTGACAGGGGAAGATACGCAGTATTTT. Protein: CASSLELTGEDTQYF.

The chain joins TRBV7-6 to TRBJ2-5, with a possible D match to TRBD2 (6 bases). This CDR3 is 14 amino acids long. The V and J ends lost 3 bases and 3 bases respectively, with 11 bases between them. Germline values: CDR1 SGHVS, CDR2 FNYEAQ. The CDR3: CASSFRDLEETQYF. The CDR3 DNA sequence: TGTGCCAGCAGCTTCCGGGACTTAGAAGAGACCCAGTACTTC.

The gene calls are TRBV7-9 and TRBJ2-5; 7 bases agree with TRBD1. Germline V gene lookup returns CDR1 SEHNR and CDR2 FQNEAQ (reference sequence). This CDR3 contains 12 residues. Trimming at V came to 11 bases and at J to 5 bases, leaving 8 bases not matched to a gene. In DNA form, the CDR3 reads TGTGCCTGGACACAGGGGTGGGAGACCCAGTACTTC. This encodes CAWTQGWETQYF.

This chain connects TRBV10-3 to TRBJ1-5, with TRBD1 matching over 8 bases. V was clipped by 4 bases and J by 4 bases; unmatched bases: 3. This CDR3 spans 14 amino acids. Germline lookup yields CDR1 ENHRY and CDR2 SYGVKD. Here the CDR3 reads CAISGTGPNQPQHF. The CDR3 DNA reads as TGTGCCATCAGTGGGACAGGGCCTAATCAGCCCCAGCATTTT.